A single sample gave rise to the 30 T cell receptor beta chains below, sequenced in a study of post-analysis software for immune sequencing data. The study's findings and limits: TRBV5-6, TRBV5-1 and TRBV20-1 belonged to a set of a handful of TRBV segments that were more frequent in patients than controls.

Their antigen targets remain unknown. Included in the TCR beta cDNA libraries were unique molecular identifiers. TCRdb processed the PCR reads anew with MiXCR; each CDR3 protein has one entry. Among roughly 570,000 distinct CDR3 sequences listed, 34% were seen once. The sequencing sample was made of blood. The origin of the receptors is a girl aged 2-17 years with multiple sclerosis.

This clonotype was recorded a few times. This sequence joins TRBV7-2 and TRBJ2-4; D ambiguous. Germline lookup yields CDR1 SGHTA and CDR2 FQGNSA. V was trimmed by 5 bases and J by 0 bases, leaving 11 bases between them. The CDR3 covers 15 residues. CDR3 region: CASSHDWLAKNIQYF. The CDR3 DNA follows: TGTGCCAGCAGCCACGACTGGCTAGCCAAAAACATTCAGTACTTC.

The chain recombines TRBV24-1 with TRBJ2-5, with D uncertain. The CDR3 is 13 residues long. V lost 7 bases to trimming and J lost 0 bases, with 8 bases between them. Germline values: CDR1 KGHDR, CDR2 SFDVKD. CDR3 sequence (DNA): TGTGCCACCAGGACGACGGACCAAGAGACCCAGTACTTC. Translated, it gives CATRTTDQETQYF.

In this sample, this clonotype turned up a few times. V is TRBV4-1 and J is TRBJ2-7, with 7 nucleotides matching TRBD1. CDR3 length: 16 amino acids. The V gene end was trimmed by 0 bases and the J gene end by 0 bases; junction bases not matched to a gene: 5. CDR1 and CDR2 from the germline V gene are MGHRA and YSYEKL. The CDR3 is CASSQDSGGSSYEQYF. The CDR3 DNA reads TGCGCCAGCAGCCAAGACTCAGGGGGATCCTCCTACGAGCAGTACTTC.

The gene calls are TRBV7-2 and TRBJ1-5; D gene ambiguous. Between the trimmed V and J ends, which lost 5 bases and 2 bases, there was a span of 13 bases. CDR3 length equals 15 residues. From germline, CDR1 is SGHTA and CDR2 FQGNSA. As DNA, the CDR3 is TGTGCCAGCAGCATTCGGGGATACGGCAATCAGCCCCAGCATTTT. It is translated as CASSIRGYGNQPQHF.

The chain's CDR3 is CASRNLFHPGETQYF. The CDR3 region has the DNA TGTGCCAGCAGAAACCTTTTTCATCCAGGGGAGACCCAGTACTTC. The gene calls are TRBV6-2 or TRBV6-3 and TRBJ2-7; a possible D gene is TRBD1 (5 bases). The J call may be faulty, since TRBJ2-5 better matches the DNA end. The CDR3 sequence is 15 residues long. CDR1 and CDR2 from the germline V gene are MNHEY and SVGEGT.

This clonotype came up once. This chain links TRBV28 with TRBJ2-5; maybe TRBD2 (5 bases). The germline V and J ends were trimmed by 1 base and 11 bases, with 14 bases remaining between them. The CDR3 has 13 residues. From germline, CDR1 is MDHEN and CDR2 SYDVKM. The CDR3 DNA reads as TGTGCCAGCAGTTTATCGACCGGGAATGAGCAGTACTTC. It encodes CASSLSTGNEQYF. Filled out from reference TRBV28 and TRBJ2-5, the complete variable domain reads DVKVTQSSRYLVKRTGEKVFLECVQDMDHENMFWYRQDPGLGLRLIYFSYDVKMKEKGDIPEGYSVSREKKERFSLILESASTNQTSMYLCASSLSTGNEQYFGPGTRLLVL.

This clonotype was seen more than once but under ten times. The V gene is TRBV9, the J gene TRBJ2-3; TRBD2 might be the D (6 bases). Trimming removed 1 base from V and 1 base from J, with 16 bases in between. Germline CDR1 and CDR2: SGDLS and YYNGEE. The CDR3 extends over 17 amino acids. CDR3 nucleotides: TGTGCCAGCAGCGTAACGGTCCGCGGGGCTGGCACAGATACGCAGTATTTT. It codes for CASSVTVRGAGTDTQYF.

This chain joins TRBV4-1 and TRBJ2-6; D is possibly TRBD1 (5 bases). Germline CDR1 and CDR2: MGHRA and YSYEKL. The germline V and J ends were trimmed by 3 bases and 0 bases, with 9 bases remaining between them. CDR3 size: 16 residues. In DNA, the CDR3 is TGCGCCAGCAGCCAGCAGGGCGGCTCTGGGGCCAACGTCCTGACTTTC. Translating gives CASSQQGGSGANVLTF.

This sequence joins TRBV20-1 and TRBJ2-7, with D maybe TRBD1 (6 bases). Germline V gives CDR1 DFQATT, CDR2 SNEGSKA (reference sequence). CDR3 length: 14 residues. The V end lost 7 bases, the J end lost 7 bases, and 23 bases lay between the germline ends. CDR3 protein: CSVPGQRFGNEQYF. DNA for the CDR3: TGCAGTGTGCCGGGACAACGATTTGGCAATGAGCAGTACTTC.

The chain combines TRBV20-1 with TRBJ1-2; D is unresolved. The V end lost 2 bases, the J end lost 1 base, and 11 bases lay between the germline ends. Germline V CDR1 and CDR2: DFQATT, SNEGSKA (reference sequence). CDR3 size: 14 residues. CDR3 sequence reads: CSARKDERNYGYTF. The CDR3 nucleotides read TGCAGTGCTAGAAAGGACGAACGTAACTATGGCTACACCTTC.

This clonotype was counted a few times. V gene TRBV10-3 combines with J gene TRBJ2-3; no reliable D call. Germline lookup yields CDR1 ENHRY and CDR2 SYGVKD. This CDR3 has 13 residues. Trimming took 2 bases from V and 6 from J, leaving 9 bases between them. This chain's CDR3 is CAISELKGDTQYF. The CDR3 bases are TGTGCCATCAGTGAGCTCAAGGGTGATACGCAGTATTTT.

This clonotype was seen only a few times. The chain carries TRBV4-1 and TRBJ1-4; D is possibly TRBD1 (5 bases). The CDR3 is 16 amino acids. Germline CDR1 reads MGHRA; CDR2 reads YSYEKL. Trimming pared 4 bases from V and 6 bases from J, leaving 18 bases between. The CDR3 loop reads CASSLINRGYYEKLFF. The CDR3 bases are TGCGCCAGCAGCCTTATAAACCGGGGCTATTATGAAAAACTGTTTTTT.

There are a few counts of this clonotype. The J gene is TRBJ2-1, the V gene TRBV20-1; 7 nucleotides line up with TRBD1. Germline CDR1 DFQATT, CDR2 SNEGSKA (reference sequence). The V gene end was trimmed by 6 bases and the J gene end by 8 bases; junction bases not matched to a gene: 7. This CDR3 region has 12 residues. The chain's CDR3 is CSARGQPYEQFF. As DNA, the CDR3 is TGCAGTGCCCGGGGACAGCCTTATGAGCAGTTCTTC.

The V call is TRBV12-3 or TRBV12-4, the J call TRBJ2-5; the D gene is possibly TRBD1 (5 bases). This CDR3 spans 11 amino acids. V was pared by 8 bases and J by 5 bases, with 9 bases between. The CDR3 DNA reads TGTGCCAGCGGACACGAGGAGACCCAGTACTTC. Amino acid sequence: CASGHEETQYF.

The gene calls are TRBV5-1 and TRBJ2-1, with 8 bases matching TRBD1. The CDR3 has 15 residues. With V trimmed by 4 bases and J by 5 bases, 8 bases remained unmatched. CDR1 is SGHRS, CDR2 YFSETQ, per germline. Here the CDR3 reads CASSQMTGAHNEQFF. The CDR3 coding sequence is TGCGCCAGCAGCCAGATGACAGGGGCCCACAATGAGCAGTTCTTC.

This clonotype appeared once. The CDR3: CASSPVFGTGHEKLFF. Written as DNA, the CDR3 is TGCGCCAGCAGCCCGGTCTTCGGGACAGGGCATGAAAAACTGTTTTTT. The chain recombines TRBV4-1 with TRBJ1-4; 9 bases match TRBD1. Germline values: CDR1 MGHRA, CDR2 YSYEKL. Trimming removed 4 bases from V and 6 bases from J; junction bases left unmatched: 9. The CDR3 extends over 16 amino acids.

The rearrangement uses TRBV20-1 and TRBJ2-3; D gene uncertain. The CDR3 contains 15 residues. With 3 bases removed from V and 0 bases from J, the gap between germline ends came to 13 bases. Germline CDR1 and CDR2: DFQATT and SNEGSKA (reference sequence). The CDR3 DNA follows: TGCAGTGCTAGCCGCTATGGAGACAGCACAGATACGCAGTATTTT. This encodes CSASRYGDSTDTQYF.

The chain recombines TRBV20-1 with TRBJ2-3; weak D call: TRBD2 (6 bases). The germline V gene encodes CDR1 DFQATT and CDR2 SNEGSKA (reference sequence). The CDR3 consists of 15 residues. The V end was cut by 5 bases, the J end by 3 bases, with 18 bases between. The CDR3 loop is CSARDGGEVTDTQYF. CDR3 sequence (DNA): TGCAGTGCTCGGGATGGCGGGGAGGTGACAGATACGCAGTATTTT.

The genes are TRBV5-1 and TRBJ1-1, with D perhaps matching TRBD1 (6 bases). V lost 0 bases and J 5 bases, leaving 14 bases between the germline ends. CDR3 length: 15 residues. CDR1 is SGHRS, CDR2 YFSETQ, per germline. The CDR3 region is CASSLGVGQETEAFF. Written as DNA, the CDR3 is TGCGCCAGCAGCTTGGGAGTGGGACAAGAGACTGAAGCTTTCTTT.

This chain connects TRBV7-8 to TRBJ1-4; D remains ambiguous. The ends were cut back, 5 bases at V and 10 bases at J, with 17 bases in the middle. Germline V gene data show CDR1 as SGHVS and CDR2 as FQNEAQ. The CDR3 runs 14 residues. The CDR3 here is CASSLGLTTGKLFF. The CDR3 coding sequence is TGTGCCAGCAGCCTAGGACTCACGACGGGAAAACTGTTTTTT. The whole variable domain, remainder taken from reference TRBV7-8 and TRBJ1-4, is GAGVSQSPRYKVAKRGQDVALRCDPISGHVSLFWYQQALGQGPEFLTYFQNEAQLDKSGLPSDRFFAERPEGSVSTLKIQRTQQEDSAVYLCASSLGLTTGKLFFGSGTQLSVL.

This clonotype appeared a few times. The rearrangement links TRBV20-1 to TRBJ2-5; TRBD2 matches 7 bases. This CDR3 comprises 16 residues. Germline loops: CDR1 DFQATT, CDR2 SNEGSKA (reference sequence). V dropped 4 bases and J dropped 4; count of bases not matched to a gene: 15. For the CDR3, the DNA is TGCAGTGCTAACCTGGGAGGGATAGGAGCGGCAGAGACCCAGTACTTC. Translation: CSANLGGIGAAETQYF.

This chain links TRBV20-1 with TRBJ2-7; D assignment may be TRBD1 or TRBD2 (6 bases each). V lost 3 bases and J lost 3, with 18 bases in between. Germline-derived CDR1 and CDR2 are DFQATT and SNEGSKA (reference sequence). This CDR3 is built from 15 residues. CDR3 bases: TGCAGTGCTAGGGGGGCAATGGGGGGCATCTACGAGCAGTACTTC. It yields the protein CSARGAMGGIYEQYF.

The table lists this clonotype with a few counts. V is TRBV7-9 and J is TRBJ2-1; no definite D call. The germline gives CDR1 SEHNR, CDR2 FQNEAQ (reference sequence). The CDR3 loop spans 15 amino acids. V was cut by 1 base and J by 4 bases, with 11 bases left in between. CDR3 loop: CASSLGLIAYNEQFF. The CDR3 DNA is TGTGCCAGCAGCTTAGGGTTGATAGCATACAATGAGCAGTTCTTC.

This chain connects TRBV29-1 to TRBJ1-2; D might be TRBD1 (5 bases). The CDR3 length is 13 residues. V was pared by 1 base and J by 7 bases, with 13 bases between. Germline assignment: CDR1 SQVTM and CDR2 ANQGSEA. The CDR3 region has the DNA TGCAGCGTTGAAGGGCTGGGGCTCGCTGGCTACACCTTC. Translation gives CSVEGLGLAGYTF. Complete variable domain (other parts from reference TRBV29-1 and TRBJ1-2): SAVISQKPSRDICQRGTSLTIQCQVDSQVTMMFWYRQQPGQSLTLIATANQGSEATYESGFVIDKFPISRPNLTFSTLTVSNMSPEDSSIYLCSVEGLGLAGYTFGSGTRLTVV.

This clonotype was found a few times. The chain has TRBV5-1 and TRBJ2-5, with no clear D. Trimming pared 2 bases from V and 1 base from J, leaving 9 bases between. The germline CDR1 and CDR2 sequences are SGHRS and YFSETQ. There are 14 residues in the CDR3. DNA of the CDR3: TGCGCCAGCAGCTTTAGGCCGGCCCAAGAGACCCAGTACTTC. Translated, it gives CASSFRPAQETQYF. The complete variable domain, with remaining parts taken from reference TRBV5-1 and TRBJ2-5, reads KAGVTQTPRYLIKTRGQQVTLSCSPISGHRSVSWYQQTPGQGLQFLFEYFSETQRNKGNFPGRFSGRQFSNSRSEMNVSTLELGDSALYLCASSFRPAQETQYFGPGTRLLVL.

V is TRBV5-1 and J is TRBJ1-1; D not resolved. CDR3 size: 15 residues. In germline, CDR1 is SGHRS, CDR2 YFSETQ. The ends were cut back, 4 bases at V and 2 bases at J, with 15 bases in the middle. The CDR3 reads CASSAEGTPNTEAFF. The CDR3 DNA reads as TGCGCCAGCAGCGCGGAGGGAACACCCAACACTGAAGCTTTCTTT.

V is TRBV6-5 and J is TRBJ2-3; 7 positions agree with TRBD1. The V gene's germline CDR1 is MNHEY and CDR2 SVGAGI. V lost 6 bases, J lost 2 bases, and 5 bases stayed unmatched. This CDR3 has 14 amino acids. CDR3 region: CASRWGQITDTQYF. CDR3 DNA sequence: TGTGCCAGCAGATGGGGACAGATCACAGATACGCAGTATTTT.

This sequence joins TRBV20-1 and TRBJ2-1; TRBD2 matches at 10 bases. With V trimmed by 2 bases and J by 4 bases, 8 bases remained unmatched. Germline V lookup: CDR1 DFQATT, CDR2 SNEGSKA (reference sequence). The CDR3 extends over 16 amino acids. The CDR3: CSARPSPAGGYNEQFF. The CDR3 DNA reads as TGCAGTGCTAGACCCTCTCCAGCGGGGGGGTACAATGAGCAGTTCTTC.

The gene calls are TRBV3-1 and TRBJ1-1; D gene unclear. Germline V lookup: CDR1 LGHDT, CDR2 YNNKEL (reference sequence). This CDR3 is 14 amino acids long. Between the trimmed V and J ends, which lost 2 bases and 0 bases, there was a span of 7 bases. The CDR3 reads CASSQLVMNTEAFF. The CDR3 region has the DNA TGTGCCAGCAGCCAATTAGTAATGAACACTGAAGCTTTCTTT.

The chain links TRBV28 to TRBJ1-3; 11 bases fit TRBD1. The CDR3 is 17 residues long. The germline V gene has CDR1 MDHEN and CDR2 SYDVKM. The J segment lost 3 bases and the V segment lost 3 bases, leaving 7 bases of the junction unmatched. Here the CDR3 DNA reads TGTGCCAGCAGTTTCCCCGGACAGGGGGCGTTTGGAAACACCATATATTTT. It is translated as CASSFPGQGAFGNTIYF.